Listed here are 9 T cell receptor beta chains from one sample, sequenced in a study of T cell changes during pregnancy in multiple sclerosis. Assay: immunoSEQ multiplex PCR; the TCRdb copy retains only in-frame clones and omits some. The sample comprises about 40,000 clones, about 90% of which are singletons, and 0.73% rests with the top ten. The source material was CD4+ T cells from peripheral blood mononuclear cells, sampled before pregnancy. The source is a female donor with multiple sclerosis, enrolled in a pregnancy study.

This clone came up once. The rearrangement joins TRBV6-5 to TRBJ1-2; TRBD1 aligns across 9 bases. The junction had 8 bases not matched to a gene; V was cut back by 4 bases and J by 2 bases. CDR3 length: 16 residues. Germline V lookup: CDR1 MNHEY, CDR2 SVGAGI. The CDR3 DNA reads TGTGCCAGCAGTTCCCCGGGACAGGGATTCAACTATGGCTACACCTTC. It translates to CASSSPGQGFNYGYTF.

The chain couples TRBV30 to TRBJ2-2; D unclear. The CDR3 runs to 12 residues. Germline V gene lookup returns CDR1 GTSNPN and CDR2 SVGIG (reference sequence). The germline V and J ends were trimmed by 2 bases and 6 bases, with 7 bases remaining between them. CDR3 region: CAWSLLAGELFF. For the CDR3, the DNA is TGTGCCTGGAGTTTGTTAGCCGGGGAGCTGTTTTTT. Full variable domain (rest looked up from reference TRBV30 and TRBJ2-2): SQTIHQWPATLVQPVGSPLSLECTVEGTSNPNLYWYRQAAGRGLQLLFYSVGIGQISSEVPQNLSASRPQDRQFILSSKKLLLSDSGFYLCAWSLLAGELFFGEGSRLTVL.

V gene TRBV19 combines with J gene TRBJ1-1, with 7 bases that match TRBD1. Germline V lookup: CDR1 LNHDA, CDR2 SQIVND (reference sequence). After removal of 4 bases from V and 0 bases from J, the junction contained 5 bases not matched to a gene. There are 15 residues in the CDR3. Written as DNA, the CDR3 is TGTGCCAGTAGTACAGGGGGGAAAATGAACACTGAAGCTTTCTTT. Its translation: CASSTGGKMNTEAFF.

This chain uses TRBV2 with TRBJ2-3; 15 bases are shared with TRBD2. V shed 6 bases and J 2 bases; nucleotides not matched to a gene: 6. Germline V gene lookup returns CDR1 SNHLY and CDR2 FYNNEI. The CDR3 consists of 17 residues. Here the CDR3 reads CASSGGTSGGFTDTQYF. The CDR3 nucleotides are TGTGCCAGCAGCGGGGGGACTAGCGGGGGGTTCACAGATACGCAGTATTTT.

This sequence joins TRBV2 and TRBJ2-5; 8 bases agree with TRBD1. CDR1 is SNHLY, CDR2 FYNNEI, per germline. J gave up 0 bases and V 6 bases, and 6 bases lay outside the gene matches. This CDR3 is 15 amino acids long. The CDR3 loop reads CASRTGDWDQETQYF. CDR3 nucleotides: TGTGCCAGCAGGACAGGGGATTGGGACCAAGAGACCCAGTACTTC.

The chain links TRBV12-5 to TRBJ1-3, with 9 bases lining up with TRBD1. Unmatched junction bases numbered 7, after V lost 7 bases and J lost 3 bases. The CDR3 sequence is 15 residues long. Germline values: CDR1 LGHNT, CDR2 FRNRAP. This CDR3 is CASALGQGYGNTIYF. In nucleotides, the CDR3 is TGTGCTAGTGCCCTCGGACAGGGGTATGGAAACACCATATATTTT.

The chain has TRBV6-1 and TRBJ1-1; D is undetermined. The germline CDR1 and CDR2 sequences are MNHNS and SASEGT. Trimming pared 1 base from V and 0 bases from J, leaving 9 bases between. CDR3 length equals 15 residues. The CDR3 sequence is CASSEVSNLNTEAFF. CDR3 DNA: TGTGCCAGCAGTGAAGTGAGCAACTTGAACACTGAAGCTTTCTTT.

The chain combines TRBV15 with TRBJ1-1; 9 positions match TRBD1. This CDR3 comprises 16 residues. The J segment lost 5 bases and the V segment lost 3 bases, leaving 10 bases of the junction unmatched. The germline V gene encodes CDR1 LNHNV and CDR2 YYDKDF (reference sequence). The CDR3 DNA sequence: TGTGCCACCAGCAGTGGGACAGGGCCTAAGGGGACTGAAGCTTTCTTT. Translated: CATSSGTGPKGTEAFF.

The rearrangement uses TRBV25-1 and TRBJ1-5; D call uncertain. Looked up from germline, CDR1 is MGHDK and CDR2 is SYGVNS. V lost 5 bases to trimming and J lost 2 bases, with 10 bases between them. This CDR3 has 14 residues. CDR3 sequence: CASSPPGGNQPQHF. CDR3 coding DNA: TGTGCCAGCAGTCCCCCCGGTGGCAATCAGCCCCAGCATTTT.